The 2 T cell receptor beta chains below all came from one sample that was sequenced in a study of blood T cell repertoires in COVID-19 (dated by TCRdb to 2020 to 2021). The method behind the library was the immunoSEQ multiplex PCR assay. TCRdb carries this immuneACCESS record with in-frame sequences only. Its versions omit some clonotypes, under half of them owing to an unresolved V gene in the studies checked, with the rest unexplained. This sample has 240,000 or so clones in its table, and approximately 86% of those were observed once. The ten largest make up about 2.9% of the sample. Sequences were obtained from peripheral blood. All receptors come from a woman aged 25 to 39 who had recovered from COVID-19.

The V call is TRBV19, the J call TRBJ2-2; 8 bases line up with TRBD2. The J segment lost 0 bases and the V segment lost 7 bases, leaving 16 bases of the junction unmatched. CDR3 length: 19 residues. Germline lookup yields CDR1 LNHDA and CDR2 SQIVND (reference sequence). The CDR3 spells CASTSISLGGVTNTGELFF. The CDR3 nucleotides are TGTGCCAGTACGAGTATTTCCCTCGGGGGGGTAACGAACACCGGGGAGCTGTTTTTT.

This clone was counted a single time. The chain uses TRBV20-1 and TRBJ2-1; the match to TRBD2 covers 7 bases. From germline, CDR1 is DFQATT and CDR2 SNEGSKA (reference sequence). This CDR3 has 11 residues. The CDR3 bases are TGCGTGCTAGCGGTTAACAATGAGCAGTTCTTC. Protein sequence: CVLAVNNEQFF.